The 17 T cell receptor beta chains presented below share a single source sample, sequenced in a study of blood T cell repertoires in COVID-19. TCRdb keeps only in-frame clones here, not all; method: immunoSEQ multiplex PCR. The sample shows roughly 170,000 clones, approximately 80% of them seen only once. Material: peripheral blood. The receptors were gathered from a human donor in a cohort sampled during active COVID-19.

The chain joins TRBV2 to TRBJ2-7; TRBD1 is a possible D gene (5 bases). This CDR3 has 12 residues. Trimming took off 3 bases at V and 3 bases at J, with 6 bases between the two ends. CDR1 SNHLY and CDR2 FYNNEI come from the germline V gene. This CDR3 reads CASSDRGYEQYF. CDR3 bases: TGTGCCAGCAGTGATAGGGGCTACGAGCAGTACTTC.

V gene TRBV7-9 combines with J gene TRBJ1-2, with TRBD1 matching over 12 bases. The CDR3 contains 17 residues. Trimming removed 5 bases from V and 7 bases from J; junction bases left unmatched: 14. The germline gives CDR1 SEHNR, CDR2 FQNEAQ (reference sequence). The DNA for the CDR3 is TGTGCCAGCAGCCCAACCGGGACAGGGGGCATAAGGGCTGGCTACACCTTC. This encodes CASSPTGTGGIRAGYTF.

Only a few counts were recorded for this clone. The genes are TRBV9 and TRBJ2-7; D perhaps matches TRBD1 (6 bases). The CDR3 has 15 amino acids. Per the germline V gene, CDR1 is SGDLS and CDR2 is YYNGEE. Deletions cut 0 bases from V and 0 bases from J, with 10 bases between. CDR3 coding DNA: TGTGCCAGCAGCGTAGAAACAGGGAGCTCCTACGAGCAGTACTTC. This gives the protein CASSVETGSSYEQYF.

The chain couples TRBV2 to TRBJ1-5, with D possibly being TRBD1 (6 bases). Trimming shortened V by 6 bases and J by 4 bases, and 13 bases separated the two germline ends. CDR1 and CDR2 from the germline V gene are SNHLY and FYNNEI. This CDR3 is 14 amino acids long. The DNA for the CDR3 is TGTGCCAGCAGAGACCTACAGGGAAATCAGCCCCAGCATTTT. Amino acids: CASRDLQGNQPQHF. The full variable domain, with the rest looked up from reference TRBV2 and TRBJ1-5, is EPEVTQTPSHQVTQMGQEVILRCVPISNHLYFYWYRQILGQKVEFLVSFYNNEISEKSEIFDDQFSVERPDGSNFTLKIRSTKLEDSAMYFCASRDLQGNQPQHFGDGTRLSIL.

The chain links TRBV7-6 to TRBJ2-1; 10 nucleotides match TRBD2. This CDR3 comprises 16 residues. Germline CDR1 reads SGHVS; CDR2 reads FNYEAQ. J gave up 6 bases and V 1 base, and 6 bases lay outside the gene matches. CDR3 nucleotide sequence: TGTGCCAGCAGCTTAGTAGGACTAGCGGACCCCAATGAGCAGTTCTTC. Its translation is CASSLVGLADPNEQFF.

The rearrangement links TRBV10-3 to TRBJ1-2, with 7 bases that match TRBD1. Germline V CDR1 and CDR2: ENHRY, SYGVKD. V was clipped by 3 bases and J by 6 bases; unmatched bases: 10. The CDR3 loop spans 15 amino acids. CDR3 protein: CAISEVAPGTDGYTF. For the CDR3, the DNA is TGTGCCATCAGTGAAGTGGCTCCTGGGACAGATGGCTACACCTTC.

CDR3 bases: TGTGCCAGCAGCGCGGACAGGGTCTACGAGCAGTACTTC. The encoded protein is CASSADRVYEQYF. This rearrangement joins TRBV5-5 to TRBJ2-7, with 8 positions matching TRBD1. CDR3 size: 13 residues. The germline V gene encodes CDR1 SGHKS and CDR2 YYEKEE (reference sequence). Germline trimming cut 4 bases from V and 3 bases from J; bases unmatched to any gene: 3. The full variable domain, rest sourced from reference TRBV5-5 and TRBJ2-7, is DAGVTQSPTHLIKTRGQQVTLRCSPISGHKSVSWYQQVLGQGPQFIFQYYEKEERGRGNFPDRFSARQFPNYSSELNVNALLLGDSALYLCASSADRVYEQYFGPGTRLTVT.

DNA for the CDR3: TGTGCCAGCAGTTGGAGGGCTCGAGGCACCGGGGAGCTGTTTTTT. Its protein product is CASSWRARGTGELFF. The chain links TRBV2 to TRBJ2-2; the D gene is possibly TRBD2 (6 bases). V was trimmed by 5 bases and J by 4 bases, leaving 14 bases between them. This CDR3 has 15 residues. Looked up from germline, CDR1 is SNHLY and CDR2 is FYNNEI. The whole variable domain, remainder taken from reference TRBV2 and TRBJ2-2, is EPEVTQTPSHQVTQMGQEVILRCVPISNHLYFYWYRQILGQKVEFLVSFYNNEISEKSEIFDDQFSVERPDGSNFTLKIRSTKLEDSAMYFCASSWRARGTGELFFGEGSRLTVL.

The chain uses TRBV28 and TRBJ1-4; D gene uncertain. CDR3 length: 15 amino acids. Trimming stripped 4 bases from V and 8 bases from J, with 17 bases between. Germline V gives CDR1 MDHEN, CDR2 SYDVKM. The CDR3 region is CASSSRDPGVEKLFF. The CDR3 nucleotides read TGTGCCAGCAGTTCCCGGGATCCGGGCGTGGAAAAACTGTTTTTT. The whole variable domain, remainder taken from reference TRBV28 and TRBJ1-4, is DVKVTQSSRYLVKRTGEKVFLECVQDMDHENMFWYRQDPGLGLRLIYFSYDVKMKEKGDIPEGYSVSREKKERFSLILESASTNQTSMYLCASSSRDPGVEKLFFGSGTQLSVL.

The chain has TRBV5-1 and TRBJ1-1, with 9 bases aligning to TRBD1. The junction had 7 bases not matched to a gene; V was cut back by 2 bases and J by 5 bases. Germline CDR1 and CDR2: SGHRS and YFSETQ. The CDR3 length is 15 residues. CDR3 sequence: CASSFVQGAQTEAFF. The CDR3 bases are TGCGCCAGCAGCTTTGTACAGGGGGCGCAAACTGAAGCTTTCTTT. Together with reference TRBV5-1 and TRBJ1-1, the CDR3 gives the full variable domain: KAGVTQTPRYLIKTRGQQVTLSCSPISGHRSVSWYQQTPGQGLQFLFEYFSETQRNKGNFPGRFSGRQFSNSRSEMNVSTLELGDSALYLCASSFVQGAQTEAFFGQGTRLTVV.

The rearrangement joins TRBV29-1 to TRBJ1-1, with D possibly matching TRBD1 (5 bases). This CDR3 has 15 residues. Trimming cost V 2 bases and J 0 bases, with 13 bases left between them. Germline loops: CDR1 SQVTM, CDR2 ANQGSEA. CDR3 DNA: TGCAGCGTTGAAATCCAGGGTGGGGTGAACACTGAAGCTTTCTTT. Residues: CSVEIQGGVNTEAFF.

The V and J genes are TRBV19 and TRBJ2-7; TRBD1 matches at 9 bases. V shed 3 bases and J 0 bases; nucleotides not matched to a gene: 3. The CDR3 consists of 15 residues. Germline CDR1 reads LNHDA; CDR2 reads SQIVND (reference sequence). The CDR3 is CASSIGTGSSYEQYF. The CDR3 bases are TGTGCCAGTAGTATCGGGACAGGGAGCTCCTACGAGCAGTACTTC.

The chain carries TRBV3-1 (or the pseudogene TRBV3-2) and TRBJ2-3, with D maybe TRBD2 (5 bases). Per the germline V gene, CDR1 is LGHDT and CDR2 is YNNKEL (reference sequence). This CDR3 has 14 amino acids. The V end was cut by 3 bases, the J end by 0 bases, with 7 bases between. Here the CDR3 DNA reads TGTGCCAGCAGCCACCGGACTAGCACAGATACGCAGTATTTT. Translation gives CASSHRTSTDTQYF.

The gene calls are TRBV2 and TRBJ2-7; 8 bases match TRBD1. CDR1 and CDR2 (germline): SNHLY, FYNNEI. This CDR3 has 16 residues. V shed 3 bases and J 6 bases; nucleotides not matched to a gene: 13. This chain's CDR3 is CASSDSRDRLVAEQYF. The CDR3 nucleotides read TGTGCCAGCAGTGATTCCCGGGACAGGCTGGTTGCCGAGCAGTACTTC.

This clone was detected only a few times. The J gene is TRBJ1-1, the V gene TRBV2; tentative D call: TRBD1 (5 bases). The CDR3 has 12 residues. The germline V gene encodes CDR1 SNHLY and CDR2 FYNNEI. V was shortened by 6 bases and J by 3 bases, with 8 bases between the two germline ends. The CDR3 DNA sequence: TGTGCCAGCAGGACAGATCACACTGAAGCTTTCTTT. Residues: CASRTDHTEAFF.

The chain uses TRBV19 and TRBJ1-5, with 7 bases that match TRBD1. The CDR3 runs to 15 residues. Germline-derived CDR1 and CDR2 are LNHDA and SQIVND (reference sequence). V trimming: 6 bases; J trimming: 2 bases; junction bases outside the gene matches: 7. This chain's CDR3 is CASSPPGQGNQPQHF. CDR3 sequence (DNA): TGTGCCAGTAGCCCCCCCGGACAGGGCAATCAGCCCCAGCATTTT.

V and J are TRBV27 and TRBJ2-5, with TRBD2 matching over 7 bases. This CDR3 is built from 14 residues. Germline loops: CDR1 MNHEY, CDR2 SMNVEV (reference sequence). The trim removed 4 bases at V and 4 bases at J, leaving 6 bases unmatched. The CDR3 coding sequence is TGTGCCAGCAGTTCTCCAGGCGGGGGAGAGACCCAGTACTTC. Protein sequence: CASSSPGGGETQYF.